This is a list of T cell receptor beta chains from one sample in a study of OX40 agonist ivuxolimab in advanced cancers. Only in-frame clones appear in the TCRdb table, and some are missing; sequencing was by immunoSEQ multiplex PCR. In the table there are approximately 120,000 clones, under 95% of which are singletons. Sequences were derived from CD4+ or CD8+ T cells sorted from blood, sampled in a trial of the OX40 agonist ivuxolimab. All receptors derive from an adult with an advanced solid tumor such as melanoma, head and neck, liver or kidney cancer. Both conserved end residues are part of each CDR3. D genes are given only for firm matches. Clone size is not always given. Where it is, it says once, few, many or a class for expanded clones.

J gene | CDR3 length | V gene | D gene | clone size | CDR3 protein | CDR3 DNA
TRBJ2-2 | 15 | TRBV7-9 | NA | NA | CASSLQLLNTGELFF | TGTGCCAGCAGCTTACAGCTTTTGAACACCGGGGAGCTGTTTTTT
TRBJ2-7 | 14 | TRBV19 | TRBD1 | once | CASKWTGASYEQYF | TGTGCCAGTAAGTGGACAGGGGCTTCCTACGAGCAGTACTTC
TRBJ1-6 | 14 | TRBV4-2 | NA | once | CASSQDLWGSPLHF | TGTGCCAGCAGCCAAGACCTATGGGGTTCACCCCTCCACTTT
TRBJ2-2 | 17 | TRBV19 | TRBD2 | NA | CASSIWSSGRFIGELFF | TGTGCCAGTAGTATTTGGTCGAGCGGGAGATTTATTGGGGAGCTGTTTTTT
TRBJ2-2 | 16 | TRBV6-1 | NA | NA | CASSELRSLNTGELFF | TGTGCCAGCAGTGAGCTTAGGTCCTTGAACACCGGGGAGCTGTTTTTT
TRBJ1-2 | 15 | TRBV5-8 | NA | NA | CASSGSGGFIYGYTF | TGTGCCAGCAGCGGTTCGGGAGGGTTCATCTATGGCTACACCTTC
TRBJ2-3 | 16 | TRBV7-9 | TRBD1 | NA | CASSRSLRDRADTQYF | TGTGCCAGCAGCCGAAGCCTCCGGGACAGGGCAGATACGCAGTATTTT
TRBJ2-1 | 14 | TRBV19 | NA | NA | CASRGAGAPHEQFF | TGTGCCAGTAGGGGGGCGGGAGCCCCGCATGAGCAGTTCTTC
TRBJ2-1 | 16 | TRBV19 | TRBD1 | NA | CASSIARGPGAHEQFF | TGTGCCAGTAGTATAGCAAGGGGGCCTGGGGCCCATGAGCAGTTCTTC
TRBJ1-5 | 14 | TRBV7-2 | NA | NA | CASSFGQSNQPQHF | TGTGCCAGCAGCTTCGGACAGAGCAATCAGCCCCAGCATTTT
TRBJ2-3 | 19 | TRBV7-2 | TRBD2 | NA | CASSLAQTSGSSRTDTQYF | TGTGCCAGCAGCTTAGCCCAGACTAGCGGGAGTTCAAGGACAGATACGCAGTATTTT
TRBJ2-6 | 15 | TRBV29-1 | NA | NA | CSVSDISQGANVLTF | TGCAGCGTCTCCGACATAAGCCAGGGGGCCAACGTCCTGACTTTC
TRBJ2-4 | 17 | TRBV9 | NA | NA | CASSSRAQVGAANIQYF | TGTGCCAGCAGCAGCCGGGCTCAGGTGGGGGCTGCAAACATTCAGTACTTC
TRBJ2-7 | 15 | TRBV5-1 | NA | NA | CASSLASAASYEQYF | TGCGCCAGCAGCTTGGCCTCGGCAGCCTCCTACGAGCAGTACTTC
TRBJ2-3 | 16 | TRBV28 | NA | NA | CASRIQGTVNTDTQYF | TGTGCCAGCAGAATACAGGGAACAGTAAACACAGATACGCAGTATTTT
TRBJ1-1 | 12 | TRBV6-1 | TRBD1 | once | CASSTDRGSAFF | TGTGCCAGCAGCACCGACAGGGGCTCAGCTTTCTTT
TRBJ2-1 | 16 | TRBV21-1 | NA | NA | CASSEETGSSYNEQFF | TGTGCCAGCAGCGAAGAGACCGGTAGCTCCTACAATGAGCAGTTCTTC
TRBJ2-3 | 14 | TRBV18 | TRBD2 | NA | CASSPPSGRDTQYF | TGTGCCAGCTCACCACCTAGCGGGAGGGATACGCAGTATTTT
TRBJ2-7 | 12 | TRBV7-2 | NA | NA | CASSAYSYEQYF | TGTGCCAGCAGCGCGTACTCCTACGAGCAGTACTTC
TRBJ2-1 | 15 | TRBV7-2 | TRBD2 | NA | CASSPGTSGYNEQFF | TGTGCCAGCAGTCCCGGGACTAGCGGGTACAATGAGCAGTTCTTC
TRBJ2-7 | 13 | TRBV27 | NA | few | CASSFQRRYEQYF | TGTGCCAGCAGTTTTCAGCGGCGCTACGAGCAGTACTTC
TRBJ2-7 | 17 | TRBV19 | TRBD2 | NA | CASSTPTSAGVSYEQYF | TGTGCCAGTAGTACCCCAACTAGCGCGGGAGTATCCTACGAGCAGTACTTC
TRBJ1-2 | 14 | TRBV19 | TRBD1 | once | CASRHRDRAHGYTF | TGTGCCAGTAGGCACCGGGACAGAGCGCATGGCTACACCTTC
TRBJ2-1 | 15 | TRBV19 | NA | NA | CASSIGGREYNEQFF | TGTGCCAGTAGTATAGGTGGACGTGAGTACAATGAGCAGTTCTTC
TRBJ2-7 | 14 | TRBV2 | NA | NA | CASGELGTPNEQYF | TGTGCCAGCGGGGAATTGGGGACACCCAACGAGCAGTACTTC
TRBJ2-3 | 13 | TRBV7-9 | NA | NA | CASSRNQADTQYF | TGTGCCAGCAGCAGAAATCAAGCAGATACGCAGTATTTT
TRBJ2-2 | 17 | TRBV7-2 | TRBD2 | NA | CASSLALSGTNTGELFF | TGTGCCAGCAGCTTAGCCTTGAGCGGGACGAACACCGGGGAGCTGTTTTTT
TRBJ2-7 | 15 | TRBV18 | TRBD1 | NA | CASSLGQATSYEQYF | TGTGCCAGCTCCCTCGGACAGGCGACCTCCTACGAGCAGTACTTC
TRBJ2-1 | 14 | TRBV5-1 | TRBD2 | once | CASSLLAHYNEQFF | TGCGCCAGCAGCTTACTAGCGCATTACAATGAGCAGTTCTTC
TRBJ2-1 | 15 | TRBV5-4 | NA | NA | CASSLGGAQGNEQFF | TGTGCCAGCAGTTTGGGGGGGGCGCAGGGCAATGAGCAGTTCTTC
TRBJ1-4 | 15 | TRBV5-1 | NA | NA | CASSLTGTTNEKLFF | TGCGCCAGCAGCTTAACAGGGACGACTAATGAAAAACTGTTTTTT
TRBJ2-1 | 16 | TRBV18 | TRBD2 | NA | CASSPPQRDVYNEQFF | TGTGCCAGCTCACCACCCCAGCGGGATGTCTACAATGAGCAGTTCTTC
TRBJ2-7 | 15 | TRBV5-1 | NA | NA | CASSLDGTVAYEQYF | TGCGCCAGCAGCTTGGACGGGACGGTTGCCTACGAGCAGTACTTC